This T cell receptor (beta chain) was sequenced during a study of neoadjuvant anti-PD-1 for oral cavity cancer (dated by TCRdb to the early 2020s). Regarding the research as a whole: Three to four biweekly doses of nivolumab at 3 mg/kg were mostly administered to patients before curative-intent surgical resection. A fourth nivolumab dose was given around day 43 to patients without progression, and definitive surgical resection was performed in those patients on days 50-56. Patients with complete response, partial response or stable disease by RECIST 1.1 were defined as responders, whereas patients with progression were defined as non-responders. The parent correlative cohort included over nine patients, with an approximately 33% response rate. On the study overall, not on this receptor specifically: Higher pretreatment blood Treg/Th17 ratios correlated with higher pretreatment blood TCRbeta clonality and lower post-treatment tumor TCRbeta clonality. After neoadjuvant nivolumab, non-responders showed significantly higher T cell clonality (Gini index) in PBMCs than responders did. TCR analyses included only a few patients per response group, and the authors called for larger cohorts for validation.

The germline V gene supplies CDR1 SGHRS and CDR2 YFSETQ. The CDR3 sequence holds 17 residues, the cysteine and phenylalanine included. Of the read, only the CDR3 DNA is kept; its 51 bases are in frame from base 1. Trimming removed 4 bases from V and 5 bases from J, leaving 25 bases between the germline ends. Interpreted using the paper, the time point label stands for: after neoadjuvant nivolumab, at surgical resection. None of the patients had received prior systemic or radiation treatment, and all were newly diagnosed with stage II-IVA oral cavity squamous cell carcinoma. The cohort was composed of patients with HPV-negative, locally advanced oral cavity squamous cell carcinoma. No culture maintenance or expansion was done, as the peripheral blood mononuclear cells went straight to analysis. The samples were drawn from a longitudinal correlative study tied to a single-arm phase II trial testing neoadjuvant nivolumab in oral cavity squamous cell carcinoma. Subject-matched pre- and post-treatment PBMCs and tumors from three responders and three non-responders were subjected to genomic DNA-based TCRbeta sequencing. Peripheral blood mononuclear cells were collected before nivolumab treatment and were collected again after treatment, at the time of surgery. The Maxwell RSC DNA from Cells kit was used to extract genomic DNA from PBMCs.

For deep sequencing, each PBMC sample was run in six replicates, with libraries mostly built from approximately 500 ng of input genomic DNA. The immunoSEQ hsTCRbeta kit was used to prepare TCRbeta libraries according to the manufacturer's instructions. The completed libraries were mixed into a single pool at 3 nM, then sequenced with an Illumina NovaSeq 6000 S4 flow cell. The authors' analysis ran thus. Raw data preprocessing and quality control were performed with the immunoSEQ Analyzer. The analysis was restricted to productive rearrangements, with each unique CDR3 amino acid sequence defining a clonotype. Repertoire clonality was estimated as the Gini-Simpson index, which was calculated using the R package tcR. Student's t test was used to compare Gini indices, and Pearson correlation was used to assess associations with tumor size change. The immuneACCESS repertoire file appears here via TCRdb, limited to in-frame rearrangements. These files lack a portion of the clones; in checked studies, under half of the deficit traces to unresolved V genes, and the cause of the others is not known. Clonal size and the V and J genes are those of that table, whereas D and trimming came from the DNA. Within this sample are about 68,000 clones, with roughly 85% of them counted one time only. About 3.7% of the sample is taken by the ten largest.

Of note for this clone: There is no known antigen for this receptor. Base qualities are missing; no much larger clone stands one base away.

The clonotype comes from a person aged 40-85 years with oral cavity squamous cell carcinoma. In this chain, TRBV5-1 is recombined with TRBJ2-7; TRBD2 is a weak D gene call, 6 bases matching. The starting material was PBMCs, obtained after nivolumab (anti-PD-1) treatment. The CDR3 sequence is CASSPRTAGSGQNEQYF. The nucleotide sequence reads TGCGCCAGCAGCCCGAGAACCGCCGGGAGCGGACAAAACGAGCAGTACTTC.